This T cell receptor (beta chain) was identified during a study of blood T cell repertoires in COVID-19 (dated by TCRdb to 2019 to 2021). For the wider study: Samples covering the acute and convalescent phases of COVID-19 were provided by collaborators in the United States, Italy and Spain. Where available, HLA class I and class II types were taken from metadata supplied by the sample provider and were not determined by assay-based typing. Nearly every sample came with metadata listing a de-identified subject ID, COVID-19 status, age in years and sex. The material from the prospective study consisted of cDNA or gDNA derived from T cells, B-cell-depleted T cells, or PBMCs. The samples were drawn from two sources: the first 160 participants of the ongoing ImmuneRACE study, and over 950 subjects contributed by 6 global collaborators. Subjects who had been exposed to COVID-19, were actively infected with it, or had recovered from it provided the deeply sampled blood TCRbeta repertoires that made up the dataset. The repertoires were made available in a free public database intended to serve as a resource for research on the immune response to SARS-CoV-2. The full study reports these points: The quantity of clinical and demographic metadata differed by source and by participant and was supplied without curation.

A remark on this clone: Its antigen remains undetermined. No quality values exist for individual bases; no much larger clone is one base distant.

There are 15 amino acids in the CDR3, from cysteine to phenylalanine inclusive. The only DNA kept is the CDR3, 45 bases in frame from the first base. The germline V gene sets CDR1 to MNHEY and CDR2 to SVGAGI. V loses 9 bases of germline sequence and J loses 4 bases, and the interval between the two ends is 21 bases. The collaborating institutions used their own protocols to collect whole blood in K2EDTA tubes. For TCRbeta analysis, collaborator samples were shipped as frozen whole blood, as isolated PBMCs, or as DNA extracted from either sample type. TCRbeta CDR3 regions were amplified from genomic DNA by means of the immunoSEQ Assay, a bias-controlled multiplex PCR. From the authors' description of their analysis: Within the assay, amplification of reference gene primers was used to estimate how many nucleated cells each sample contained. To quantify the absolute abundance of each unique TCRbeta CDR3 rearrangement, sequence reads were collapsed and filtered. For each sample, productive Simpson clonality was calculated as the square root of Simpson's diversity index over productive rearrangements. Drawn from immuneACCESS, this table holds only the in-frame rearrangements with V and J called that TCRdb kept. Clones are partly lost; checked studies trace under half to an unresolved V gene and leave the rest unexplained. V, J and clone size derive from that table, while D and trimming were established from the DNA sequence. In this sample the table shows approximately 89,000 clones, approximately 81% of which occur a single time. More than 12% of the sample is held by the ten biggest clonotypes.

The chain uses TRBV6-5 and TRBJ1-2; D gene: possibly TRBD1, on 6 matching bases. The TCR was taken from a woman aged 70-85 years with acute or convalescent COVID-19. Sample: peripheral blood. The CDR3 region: CASTYRVLGAYGYTF. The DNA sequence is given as TGTGCCAGTACTTACAGGGTGCTGGGGGCCTATGGCTACACCTTC.